The TCR beta chain under discussion was sequenced for a study of cytomegalovirus exposure and HLA in healthy donors. The CDR3 sequence is 15 residues long. Trimming removed 4 bases at V and 1 base at J, with 14 bases between. Germline CDR1 is SGHDT and CDR2 is YYEEEE. Comments on this clone: Its antigen remains unidentified.

With 60 Vbeta and 13 Jbeta primers, the PCR was carried out. Sequencing used immunoSEQ multiplex PCR; TCRdb keeps in-frame clones, though not all of them. The table has 160,000 or so clones, 80% seen once. Study results and caveats: Later analysis reportedly placed an Asian-associated ancestry cluster below the approximately 680-donor mean in N-insertions.

The sequence was obtained from a male donor in good health and CMV-seropositive. Material for sequencing was PBMCs. The J gene is TRBJ1-1, the V gene TRBV5-6; possibly TRBD1 for D (5 bases). CDR3 sequence (DNA): TGTGCCAGCAGCGGGGGGAGGGTTTCGAACACTGAAGCTTTCTTT. The encoded protein is CASSGGRVSNTEAFF.